The present T cell receptor beta chain was sequenced within a study of blood T cell repertoires in COVID-19. Whole-study context: T cells, B-cell-depleted T cells, or PBMCs supplied cDNA or gDNA.

Under the authors' procedure: How many nucleated cells were present was estimated from reference gene primer amplification. Profiled with immunoSEQ multiplex PCR; TCRdb holds only in-frame clones, not every one. Clonal size and the V and J genes are those of that table, whereas D and trimming came from the DNA. The data hold some 250,000 clones, with 70% to 90% observed a single time. Trimming took off 5 bases at V and 4 bases at J, with 12 bases between the two ends. The germline gives CDR1 KGHSH, CDR2 LQKENI. The CDR3 loop spans 14 amino acids. Sequencing input: peripheral blood. This chain connects TRBV18 to TRBJ1-5; possibly TRBD1 for D (6 bases). The TCR comes from a woman aged 25 to 39 who had recovered from COVID-19. Here the CDR3 reads CASSIQGSNQPQHF. In DNA, the CDR3 is TGTGCCAGCTCAATACAGGGAAGTAATCAGCCCCAGCATTTT.